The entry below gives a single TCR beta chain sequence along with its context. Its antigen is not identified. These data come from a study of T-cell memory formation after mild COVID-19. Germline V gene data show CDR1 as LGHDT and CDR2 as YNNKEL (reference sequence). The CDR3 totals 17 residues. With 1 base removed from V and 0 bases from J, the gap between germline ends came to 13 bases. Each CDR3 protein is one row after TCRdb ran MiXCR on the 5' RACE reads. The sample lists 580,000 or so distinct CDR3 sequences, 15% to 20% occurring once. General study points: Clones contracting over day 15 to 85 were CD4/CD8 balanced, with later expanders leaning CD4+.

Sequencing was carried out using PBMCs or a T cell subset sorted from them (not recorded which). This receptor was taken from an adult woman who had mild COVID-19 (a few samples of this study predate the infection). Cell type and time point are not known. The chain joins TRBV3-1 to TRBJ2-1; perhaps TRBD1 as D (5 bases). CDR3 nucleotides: TGTGCCAGCAGCCAAGTCCCAGGGCCGAGCTCCTACAATGAGCAGTTCTTC. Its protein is CASSQVPGPSSYNEQFF.